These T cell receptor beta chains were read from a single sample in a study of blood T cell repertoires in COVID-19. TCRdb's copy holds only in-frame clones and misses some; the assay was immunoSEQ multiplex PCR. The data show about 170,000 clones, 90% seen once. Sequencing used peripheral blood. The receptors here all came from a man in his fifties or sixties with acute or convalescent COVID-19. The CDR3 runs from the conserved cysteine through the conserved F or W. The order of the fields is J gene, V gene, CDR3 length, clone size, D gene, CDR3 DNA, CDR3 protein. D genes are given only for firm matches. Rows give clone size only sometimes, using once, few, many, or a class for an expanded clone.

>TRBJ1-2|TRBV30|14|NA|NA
TGTGCCTGGAATGCCGCCGGTTCTAACTATGGCTACACCTTC
CAWNAAGSNYGYTF
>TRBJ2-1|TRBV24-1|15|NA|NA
TGTGCCACCGCCCTGACAGGCCCAACAAACAATGAGCAGTTCTTC
CATALTGPTNNEQFF
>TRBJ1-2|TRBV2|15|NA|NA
TGTGCCAGCAGGAGAACCGGGACTACTAACTATGGCTACACCTTC
CASRRTGTTNYGYTF
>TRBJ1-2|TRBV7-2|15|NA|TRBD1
TGTGCCAGCAGCTTACTGGCAGGGGGCATCTATGGCTACACCTTC
CASSLLAGGIYGYTF
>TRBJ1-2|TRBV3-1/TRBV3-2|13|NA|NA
TGTGCCAGCAGCCAAGGCCGGTACTATGGCTACACCTTC
CASSQGRYYGYTF
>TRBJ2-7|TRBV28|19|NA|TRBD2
TGTGCCAGCAGCCCCCGGCCGGGACTAGCGGGATTGAGCTCCTACGAGCAGTACTTC
CASSPRPGLAGLSSYEQYF
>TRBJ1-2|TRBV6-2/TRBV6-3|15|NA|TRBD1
TGTGCCAGCAGTTACTCCCACAGGGGAACCTATGGCTACACCTTC
CASSYSHRGTYGYTF
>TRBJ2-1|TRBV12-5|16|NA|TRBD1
TGTGCTAGTGGTTTAGGGGGACAGGGTCAAAGGGGTGAGCAGTTCTTC
CASGLGGQGQRGEQFF
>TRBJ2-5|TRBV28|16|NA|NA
TGTGCCAGCAGTTTGCGGGGCTGGCCTCCACAAGAGACCCAGTACTTC
CASSLRGWPPQETQYF
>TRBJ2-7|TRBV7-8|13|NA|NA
TGTGCCAGCAGCTCCACACAGGTCTACGAGCAGTACTTC
CASSSTQVYEQYF
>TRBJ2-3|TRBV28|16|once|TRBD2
TGTGCCAGCAGTTCACAACCCGCGGGAGGGGCAGATACGCAGTATTTT
CASSSQPAGGADTQYF
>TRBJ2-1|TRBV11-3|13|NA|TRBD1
TGTGCCAGCAGCTTGGAAACGTCGGGACAGGCGTTCTTC
CASSLETSGQAFF
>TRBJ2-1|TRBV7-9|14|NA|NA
TGTGCCAGCAGCTTGGGCAGCTCCTACAATGAGCAGTTCTTC
CASSLGSSYNEQFF
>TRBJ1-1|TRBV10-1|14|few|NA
TGCGCCAGCAGCCCCGGGGGAGGTGGCACTGAAGCTTTCTTT
CASSPGGGGTEAFF
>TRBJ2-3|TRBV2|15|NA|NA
TGTGCCAGCACTGACCAGCGGGCAAGGCGAGATACGCAGTATTTT
CASTDQRARRDTQYF
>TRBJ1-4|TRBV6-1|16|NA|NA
TGTGCCAGCAGTGAAGCGCGAGGAGCGGCAAATGAAAAACTGTTTTTT
CASSEARGAANEKLFF
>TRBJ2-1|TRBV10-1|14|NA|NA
TGCGCCAGCAGCCAGGGGCTAGTCGACAATGAGCAGTTCTTC
CASSQGLVDNEQFF
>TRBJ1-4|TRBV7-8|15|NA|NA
TGTGCCAGCAGCCCTAGTAGGCGGAATAATGAAAAACTGTTTTTT
CASSPSRRNNEKLFF
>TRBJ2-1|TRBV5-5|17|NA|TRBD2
TGTGCCAGCAGCTTTCCTAGCGGGGGTGGTACCTACAATGAGCAGTTCTTC
CASSFPSGGGTYNEQFF
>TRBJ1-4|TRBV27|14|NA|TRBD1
TGTGCCAGCAGTTTACTCGGACAGGGGCAGAAACTGTTTTTT
CASSLLGQGQKLFF
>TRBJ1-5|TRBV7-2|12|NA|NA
TGTGCCAGCAGCCGTTTCGAGGGGCCCCAGCATTTT
CASSRFEGPQHF
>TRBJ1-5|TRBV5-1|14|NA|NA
TGCGCCAGCAGCGGAGGGGAGAGAAATCAGCCCCAGCATTTT
CASSGGERNQPQHF
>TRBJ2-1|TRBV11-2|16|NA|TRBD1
TGTGCCAGCACCCTAAAAGTGACAGGGGAGTACAATGAGCAGTTCTTC
CASTLKVTGEYNEQFF
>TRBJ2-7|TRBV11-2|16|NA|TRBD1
TGTGCCAGCAGCTCTGGGTTTGGGACAGCCCCCTCGGAGCAGTACTTC
CASSSGFGTAPSEQYF
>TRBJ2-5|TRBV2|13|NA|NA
TGTGCCAGTCCCCCCGCAGTCCAAGAGACCCAGTACTTC
CASPPAVQETQYF
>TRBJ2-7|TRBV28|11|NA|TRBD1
TGTGCCAGCAGTTCTAAGGGGACAGGTCGATTC
CASSSKGTGRF
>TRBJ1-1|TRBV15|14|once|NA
TGTGCCACCAGCAGAGAACCCCTCACAGAAGAAGCTTTCTTT
CATSREPLTEEAFF
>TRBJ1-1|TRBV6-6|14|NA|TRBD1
TGTGCCAGCAGGGTACAGGGGACGTACACTGAAGCTTTCTTT
CASRVQGTYTEAFF
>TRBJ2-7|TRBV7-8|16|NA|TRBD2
TGTGCCAGCAGCCCTGGGAGCGGGAGCGGGAGCAGCGAGCAGTACTTC
CASSPGSGSGSSEQYF
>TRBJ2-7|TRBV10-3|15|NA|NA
TGTGCCATCAGTGAGCCCACAGGGACACATTACGAGCAGTACTTC
CAISEPTGTHYEQYF
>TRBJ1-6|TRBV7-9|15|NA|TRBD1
TGTGCCAGCAGCTTAGCGGGACAGAATAATTCACCCCTCCACTTT
CASSLAGQNNSPLHF